The 9 T cell receptor beta chains in this list originate from one sample, sequenced in a study of CD8+ T cells in alopecia areata. Investigators isolated RNA and reverse transcribed it into cDNA to act as the sequencing template. Libraries were prepared by immunoSEQ multiplex PCR; TCRdb keeps only in-frame clonotypes and omits some of them. The sample is made up of approximately 280,000 clones, none counted only once. Pooled cells of cutaneous lymph node origin were sorted on CD4, CD8alpha, NKG2D, NKG2ACE and other markers. Sequenced: CD4+ T cells sorted from a lymph node. The receptors derive from a C3H/HeJ mouse with alopecia areata. Mouse strain MHC haplotype: H2-k.

This clone was observed many times. Gene names are mouse gene names. Sequencing ends 4 residues short of the CDR3 end; the germline J gene provides the rest. The V gene is TRBV12-1, the J gene TRBJ1-2, with D maybe TRBD1 (6 bases). The V and J ends lost 2 bases and 0 bases respectively, with 12 bases between them. CDR1 and CDR2 from the germline V gene are SGHSN and HYEKVE. There are 15 residues in the CDR3. The CDR3 is CASSQAGTTNSDYTF. Incomplete CDR3 DNA: TGTGCCAGCTCTCAAGCCGGGACAACAAACTCC.

This clone has a handful of counts. Gene names and germline refer to mouse. Read sequence stops 4 residues before the CDR3 end, and the germline J gene provides the missing end. The sample carries other DNA sequences with the same CDR3. The rearrangement uses TRBV14 and TRBJ1-2, with 10 bases that match TRBD1. The CDR3 contains 14 residues. With 5 bases clipped from V and 2 bases from J, the junction kept 3 bases outside the gene matches. Germline V gene sequence: CDR1 SGHDT, CDR2 FRDEAV. The sequenced CDR3 bases are TGTGCCAGCAGCTCGGGACAGGGGAACTCC. This codes for CASSSGQGNS. The whole CDR3 reads CASSSGQGNSDYTF.

This clone was found many times. Gene names follow the mouse nomenclature. The CDR3 reads CASSRLDYAEQFF. CDR3 DNA, as far as it was read: TGTGCTAGCAGTCGACTGGACTATGCT. V gene TRBV17 combines with J gene TRBJ2-1; TRBD2 is a possible D gene (6 bases). The DNA ends 4 residues before the CDR3 does, and the rest of the CDR3 is filled in from the germline J gene. Per the germline V gene, CDR1 is MNHDT and CDR2 is YYDKIL. The CDR3 runs to 13 residues. The V end was cut by 5 bases, the J end by 2 bases, with 7 bases between.

On this clone: Gene names refer to mouse genes. The CDR3 protein is CASSDWGGDRDTQYF. CDR3 bases read: TGTGCCAGCAGTGACTGGGGGGGCGACCGAGAC. The V and J genes are TRBV13-3 and TRBJ2-5; 10 nucleotides align to TRBD2. The sequenced fragment ends 4 residues before the CDR3 boundary, so the rest is inferred from the germline J gene. CDR1 is NNHDY and CDR2 is SYVADS in the germline V gene. The CDR3 consists of 15 residues.

Points on this clone: Any gene name here is a mouse gene name. Read data end 4 residues before the CDR3 end; the end is taken from the germline J gene. V gene TRBV13-3 combines with J gene TRBJ2-7; D may be TRBD1 (5 bases). The CDR3 totals 14 residues. Looked up from germline, CDR1 is NNHDY and CDR2 is SYVADS. Trimming left V 2 bases short and J 0 bases short, with 9 bases between. The CDR3 DNA, read in part, is TGTGCCAGCAGTGACAGGGTCTTCTCCTAT. This encodes CASSDRVFSY. The whole CDR3 protein reads CASSDRVFSYEQYF.

In this sample, this clone turned up a few times. Genes and germline are mouse. The read ends 4 residues shy of where the CDR3 ends; the end is completed using the germline J gene. The chain is built from TRBV5 and TRBJ2-1; TRBD1 matches 10 bases. The length of the CDR3 is 15 residues. V was clipped by 5 bases and J by 3 bases; unmatched bases: 4. Looked up from germline, CDR1 is LGHNA and CDR2 is YNLKQL (reference sequence). The sequenced CDR3 bases are TGTGCCAGCAGCTCCCGGACAGGGGGCTATGCT. Its protein is CASSSRTGGYA. The full CDR3 is CASSSRTGGYAEQFF.

This clone was observed a handful of times. Gene names and germline refer to mouse. Read data end 4 residues before the CDR3 end; the end is taken from the germline J gene. The chain carries TRBV19 and TRBJ2-2; D is perhaps TRBD1 (6 bases). Per the germline V gene, CDR1 is FNHDT and CDR2 is SITEND (reference sequence). CDR3 length: 12 amino acids. The germline V and J ends were trimmed by 3 bases and 6 bases, with 6 bases remaining between them. The CDR3 region is CASSRTAGQLYF. The sequenced part of the CDR3 DNA is TGTGCCAGCAGTAGGACAGCCGGG.

As to this clone: Here the gene names and germline are mouse. The missing CDR3 end, 4 residues past where the read stops, is filled in from the germline J gene. In the same sample, other DNA sequences code for this CDR3. This chain uses TRBV1 with TRBJ2-2; TRBD1 might be the D (5 bases). The germline V and J ends were trimmed by 2 bases and 0 bases, with 7 bases remaining between them. Germline V gene sequence: CDR1 NSQYPW, CDR2 LRSPGD (reference sequence). This CDR3 region has 15 residues. CDR3 in amino acids: CTCSASTANTGQLYF. The sequenced part of the CDR3 DNA is TGCACCTGCAGTGCATCGACAGCAAACACCGGG.

This clone was counted a few times. Gene names are the mouse ones. The CDR3 is cut off 4 residues early in the read; its end comes from the germline J gene. This chain connects TRBV13-2 to TRBJ2-7, with 10 bases identical to TRBD2. The ends lost 5 bases at V and 0 bases at J; junction bases unmatched: 2. Germline CDR1 NNHNN, CDR2 SYGAGS (reference sequence). This CDR3 comprises 14 residues. The CDR3 sequence is CASGGLGSSYEQYF. CDR3 DNA (partial): TGTGCCAGCGGGGGACTGGGGAGCTCCTAT.